This TCR beta chain was identified in a study of cytomegalovirus exposure and HLA in healthy donors (dated by TCRdb to the late 2010s). About the investigation overall: In an earlier analysis of under 600 of the donors, 276 Gb of sequence data and 120 million or so unique TCR beta sequences from roughly 180 million T cells were reported. In a later analysis, previously published TCR beta repertoires from several hundred donors were re-analyzed and high-resolution HLA genotyping was added so that TCR occurrence patterns could be studied. Donor age, sex, ethnicity and CMV serostatus were collected together with the repertoire data. The study used immunosequencing to profile the T cell repertoires of approximately 630 subjects and linked those repertoires to cytomegalovirus serostatus. Because of strong linkage in the cohort, roughly five DR-DQ haplotypes were treated as single units for association and clustering. To decide whether each TCR beta V gene segment behaved as functional or pseudogenic, an earlier analysis of several hundred of the donors relied on high-throughput TCR beta sequencing. Among some 400 genotyped donors of the cohort, an average of around 220,000 unique TCR beta nucleotide sequences was sequenced per donor, of which approximately 19% were non-productive. The number of donors typed differed by locus, with about 629-630 for A, B, C, DRB1 and DQB1, roughly 520 for DQA1, about 610 for DPA1, and 400 to 490 for DPB1. To predict cytomegalovirus infection status, the study brought together high-throughput TCR immunosequencing, statistical association of individual TCRs with disease status, and machine learning. In a later genetic analysis, genome-wide SNP genotypes for about 60% of the 666 donors were used, and that subset was treated as a discovery cohort. Every discovery cohort repertoire had been produced on one sequencing platform. An early release covering roughly 600 HLA-typed donors comprised about 310 gigabases of sequencing data and around 80 million unique TCR sequences. Of the roughly 390 genotyped donors, about 80% fell in the genetic ancestry cluster associated with self-reported Caucasian donors. The study aimed to test whether cataloging public T cell receptors could reveal signatures of past pathogen exposure. Along with the approximately 600-subject first cohort, a separate validation cohort of about 110 different subjects was used. HLA typing included class I and class II loci at four-digit resolution. In the later analysis, no new phenotypic data were used to find candidate immune exposures; instead, reliance was placed on TCR beta sequences and their occurrence across donors. Points the paper makes about the study in general: Compared with equally common non-associated chains, HLA-associated TCR beta chains in a later analysis were more clonally expanded and had lower generation probabilities. A later genetic analysis reported fewer N-insertions in productive TCRs among donors in an Asian-associated ancestry cluster than the roughly 720-donor mean. Most TCR sequences were observed very rarely across donors, whereas some public TCRs were present in many individuals. At a false discovery rate of 0.05, a later analysis linked 16,951 TCR beta sequences to specific HLA alleles. CMV serostatus was the only immune exposure information available for the cohort. Because HLA typing was unavailable for some donors at each locus, only the typed subset was used in association tests. In an earlier analysis of a few hundred of the donors, most TCR beta V segments were observed in productive rearrangements about 87% or about 30% of the time, broadly matching IMGT annotations. An association between a missense DCLRE1C variant and V-gene and J-gene trimming of TCR beta chains was found in a later genetic analysis and replicated in an independent cohort. When HLA alleles, especially DR and DQ, strongly co-occurred, TCR associations were difficult to assign to individual alleles. According to a later analysis, most CMV-associated TCR beta chains appeared to be HLA-restricted, and the HLA associations seemed to be driven largely by CMV exposure. In both the original and validation cohorts, the classifier was reported to diagnose cytomegalovirus status with high specificity and sensitivity. According to the authors, the approach could potentially be generalized to other disease states and immunological phenotypes. Linkage disequilibrium might explain the correlated functional status among segregating V segments, but an unknown experimental factor could not be excluded. Several of the top co-occurrence clusters appeared to be linked to parvovirus B19, influenza, CMV and Epstein-Barr virus, according to a later analysis. In vitro tests confirmed that a few of the cytomegalovirus-associated TCR beta chains recognize cytomegalovirus antigens. The earlier analysis of about 600 of the donors excluded roughly 16 rarely observed V segments, including chromosome 9 orphons, because counts were too low. A group of highly shared sequence variants was considered likely to be a technical artifact of the sequencing pipeline. In a later analysis, the rate of TCR association differed among HLA loci, with DRB1 alleles having the most associated TCRs and HLA-C alleles having the fewest. A further reported finding was that TCR beta sequences accurately predicted the HLA-A and HLA-B alleles for most subjects in the first cohort. In the study, roughly 160 TCR beta chains were listed as associated with cytomegalovirus. Roughly uniform sequencing depth across donors was assumed in presence/absence analyses, although this assumption may not hold. In this cohort, only TCR beta chains were sequenced, and detectable features were limited by the absence of alpha or paired-chain data.

The library was made by the immunoSEQ multiplex PCR assay. For the multiplex PCR, a mixture combining 60 forward primers for TCR Vbeta segments and 13 reverse primers for TCR Jbeta segments was used. A multiplex PCR assay on genomic DNA amplified the CDR3 region of rearranged TCR beta genes. The Illumina HiSeq System was used to sequence the amplified TCR beta libraries as 87-base-pair reads. Processing in the source paper ran as follows. A later analysis tallied roughly 78 million unique TCR beta chains across the 666 repertoires, and approximately 12 million of those chains were shared by two or more donors. To remove PCR and sequencing errors, raw reads were error-corrected and collapsed into unique sequences using a nearest-neighbor algorithm that merged closely related sequences. To assign V, D and J gene segments, CDR3 sequences were aligned to IMGT reference sequences. Each retained sequence needed at least a six-nucleotide match to both a V gene segment and a J gene segment. A rearrangement counted as productive if the CDR3 had no stop codons and remained in frame with V and J, and every other rearrangement counted as non-productive. Following IMGT convention, CDR3 was defined as the stretch from the second conserved V-encoded cysteine to the conserved J-encoded phenylalanine. In an earlier analysis of more than 550 of the donors, sequences lacking an unambiguous match to a single V gene segment were excluded. In an earlier analysis of several hundred of the donors, V segments were called functional above 56.7% productive rearrangements and were called segregating when the between-donor standard deviation exceeded 5%. A statistical classification framework was built to diagnose cytomegalovirus status from the catalog of TCR beta chain sequences. In a later analysis, V and J genes were assigned by comparing TCR nucleotide sequences against IMGT/GENE-DB human TR gene sequences. The TCRdist pipeline was used in a later analysis to assign CDR3 sequences and most-parsimonious VDJ recombination scenarios. A later analysis defined each TCR beta chain by its CDR3 amino acid sequence plus V-gene family, and excluded reads lacking a unique V-gene family. To address suspected cross-contamination and a sequencing artifact, a later analysis removed approximately 600 highly shared, low-generation-probability nucleotide sequences. In a later analysis, a clonal expansion index was calculated for each public chain from normalized within-repertoire ranks of inferred template counts. In a later analysis, generation probabilities were computed with a VDJ recombination model fitted to out-of-frame rearrangements, and the resulting probabilities were checked against IGoR. A later analysis scored TCR-TCR, TCR-HLA and TCR-CMV co-occurrence with hypergeometric tests, applying a repertoire-size bias correction to TCR pairs. In a later analysis, false discovery rates were estimated by permuting HLA or CMV assignments 20 times. In a later analysis, co-occurring TCRs were grouped using DBSCAN, with TCRdist sequence similarity added in when clustering inside HLA-allele-positive subsets. Co-occurrence clustering excluded repertoires with fewer than 30,000 or more than 120,000 public chains, plus five with anomalous nucleotide sharing. The immuneACCESS repertoire file appears here via TCRdb, limited to in-frame rearrangements. These files lack a portion of the clones; in checked studies, under half of the deficit traces to unresolved V genes, and the cause of the others is not known. D and trimming were read from the DNA, whereas the V and J calls and clone size are those reported in that table. This sample is represented by over 65,000 clones; over 75% of them were singletons. The ten largest account for around 15% of the sample.

This clone was picked up a small number of times. Its target antigen remains unknown. No much larger clone is present one base from it, and per-base qualities are unavailable. In total, approximately 700 healthy bone marrow donors made up the cohort. All cohort members were sampled while nominally healthy, although unrecorded immune exposures were likely present. CMV serostatus was recorded as positive for 250 to 300 and negative for about 50% of the roughly 670 cohort members, whereas no CMV serostatus was recorded for the donor in question. Each donor provided a peripheral blood sample, and peripheral blood mononuclear cells were used for TCR beta sequencing. Genomic DNA extraction from the blood cell samples was performed with the Qiagen DNeasy Blood Extraction Kit. The receptor's source is a human donor in good health. Sample: PBMCs.

The sequenced DNA: TGTGCCAGCAGCAGAGGACAGGGCGTAAACTATGGCTACACCTTC. This sequence encodes CASSRGQGVNYGYTF. The V gene is TRBV6-1 and the J gene is TRBJ1-2, with TRBD1 matching 8 junction bases. V lost 6 bases and J lost 2 bases, and the count of bases not matched to a germline gene is 8. Its CDR3 holds 15 amino acids, cysteine through phenylalanine. Solely the CDR3 DNA is kept, with 45 bases framed from the first base. According to the germline V gene, CDR1 reads MNHNS and CDR2 reads SASEGT.